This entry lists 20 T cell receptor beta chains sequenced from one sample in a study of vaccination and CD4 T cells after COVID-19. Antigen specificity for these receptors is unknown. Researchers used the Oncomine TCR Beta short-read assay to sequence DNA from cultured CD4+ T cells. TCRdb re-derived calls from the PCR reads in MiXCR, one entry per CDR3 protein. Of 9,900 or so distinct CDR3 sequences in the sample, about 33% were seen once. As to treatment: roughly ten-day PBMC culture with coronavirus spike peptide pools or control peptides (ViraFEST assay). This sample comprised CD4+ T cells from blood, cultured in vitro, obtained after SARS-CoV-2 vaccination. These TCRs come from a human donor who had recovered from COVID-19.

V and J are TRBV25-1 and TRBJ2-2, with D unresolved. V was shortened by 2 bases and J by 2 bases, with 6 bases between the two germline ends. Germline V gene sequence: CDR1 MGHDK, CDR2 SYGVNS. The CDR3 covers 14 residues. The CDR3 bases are TGTGCCAGCAGTGAAACGGCTAACACCGGGGAGCTGTTTTTT. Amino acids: CASSETANTGELFF.

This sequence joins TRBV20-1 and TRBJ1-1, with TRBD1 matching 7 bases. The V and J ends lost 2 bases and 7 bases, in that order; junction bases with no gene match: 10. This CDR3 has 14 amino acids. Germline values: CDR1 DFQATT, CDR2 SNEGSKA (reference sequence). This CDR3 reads CSARRDRAGVEAFF. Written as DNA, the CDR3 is TGCAGTGCTAGACGCGACAGGGCGGGGGTTGAAGCTTTCTTT.

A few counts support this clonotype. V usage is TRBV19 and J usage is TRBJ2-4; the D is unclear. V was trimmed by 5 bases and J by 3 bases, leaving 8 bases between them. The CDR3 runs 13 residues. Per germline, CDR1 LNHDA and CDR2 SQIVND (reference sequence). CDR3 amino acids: CASSLNSKNIQYF. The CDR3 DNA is TGTGCCAGTAGTCTTAACAGCAAAAACATTCAGTACTTC.

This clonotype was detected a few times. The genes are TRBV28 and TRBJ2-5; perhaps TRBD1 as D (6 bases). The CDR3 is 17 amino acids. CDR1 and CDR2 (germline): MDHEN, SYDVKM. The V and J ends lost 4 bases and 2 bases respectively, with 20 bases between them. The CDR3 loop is CASSSPIVIGQQETQYF. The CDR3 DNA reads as TGTGCCAGCAGTTCCCCCATCGTGATTGGACAGCAAGAGACCCAGTACTTC.

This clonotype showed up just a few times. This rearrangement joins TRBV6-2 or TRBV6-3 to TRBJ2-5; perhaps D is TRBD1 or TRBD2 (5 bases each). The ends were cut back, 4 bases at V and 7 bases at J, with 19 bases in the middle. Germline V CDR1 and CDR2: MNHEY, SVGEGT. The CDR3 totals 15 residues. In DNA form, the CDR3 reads TGTGCCAGCAGTTTCCCTCCCGGGACGCCGTGGACCCAGTACTTC. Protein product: CASSFPPGTPWTQYF.

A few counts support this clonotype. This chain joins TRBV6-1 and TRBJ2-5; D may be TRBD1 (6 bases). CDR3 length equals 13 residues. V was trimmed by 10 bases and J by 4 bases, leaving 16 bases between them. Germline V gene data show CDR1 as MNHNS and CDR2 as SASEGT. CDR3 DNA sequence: TGTGCCACCACCCCGTGGGGGCGAGAGACCCAGTACTTC. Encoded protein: CATTPWGRETQYF.

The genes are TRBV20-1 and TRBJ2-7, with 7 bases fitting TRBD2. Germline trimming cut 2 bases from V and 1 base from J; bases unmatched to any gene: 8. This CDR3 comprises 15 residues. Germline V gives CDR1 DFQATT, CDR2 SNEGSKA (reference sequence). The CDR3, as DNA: TGCAGTGCTAGATCTCGGCTAGCGGTATCCTACGAGCAGTACTTC. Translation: CSARSRLAVSYEQYF.

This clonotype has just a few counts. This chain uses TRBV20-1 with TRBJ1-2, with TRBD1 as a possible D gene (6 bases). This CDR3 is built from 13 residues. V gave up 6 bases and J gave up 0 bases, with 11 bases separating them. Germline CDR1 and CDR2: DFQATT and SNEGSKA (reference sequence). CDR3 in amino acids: CSALDSTNYGYTF. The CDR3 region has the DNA TGCAGTGCCTTGGACAGTACTAACTATGGCTACACCTTC.

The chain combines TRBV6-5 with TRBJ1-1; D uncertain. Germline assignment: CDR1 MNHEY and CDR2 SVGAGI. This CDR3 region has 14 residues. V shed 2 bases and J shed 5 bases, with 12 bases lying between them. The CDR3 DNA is TGTGCCAGCAGTTACGGTCAGCCGAGGACTGAAGCTTTCTTT. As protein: CASSYGQPRTEAFF.

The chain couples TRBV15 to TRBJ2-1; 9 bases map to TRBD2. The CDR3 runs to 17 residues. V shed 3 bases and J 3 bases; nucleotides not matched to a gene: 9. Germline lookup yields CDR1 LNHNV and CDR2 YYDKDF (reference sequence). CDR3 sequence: CATSSKTLAGFYNEQFF. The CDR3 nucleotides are TGTGCCACCAGCAGCAAAACTCTAGCGGGGTTCTACAATGAGCAGTTCTTC.

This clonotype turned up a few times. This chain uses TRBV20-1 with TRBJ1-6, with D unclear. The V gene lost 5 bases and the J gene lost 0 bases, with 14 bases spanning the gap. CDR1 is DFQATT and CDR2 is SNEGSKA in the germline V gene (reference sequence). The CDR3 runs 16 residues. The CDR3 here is CSAFRRLSSYNSPLHF. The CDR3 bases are TGCAGTGCTTTCCGACGGCTGAGCTCCTATAATTCACCCCTCCACTTT.

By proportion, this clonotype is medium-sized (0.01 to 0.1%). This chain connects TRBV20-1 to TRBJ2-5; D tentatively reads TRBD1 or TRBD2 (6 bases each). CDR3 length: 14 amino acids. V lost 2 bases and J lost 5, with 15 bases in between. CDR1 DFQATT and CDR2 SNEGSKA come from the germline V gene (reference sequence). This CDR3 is CSARRGGGRETQYF. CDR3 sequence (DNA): TGCAGTGCTAGACGAGGAGGGGGGCGGGAGACCCAGTACTTC.

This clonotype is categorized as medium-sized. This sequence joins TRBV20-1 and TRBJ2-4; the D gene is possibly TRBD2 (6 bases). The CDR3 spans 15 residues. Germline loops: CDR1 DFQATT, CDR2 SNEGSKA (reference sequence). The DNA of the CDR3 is TGCAGAGCTCCGGGACTTAGGGTAGCCAAAAACATTCAGTACTTC. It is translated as CRAPGLRVAKNIQYF.

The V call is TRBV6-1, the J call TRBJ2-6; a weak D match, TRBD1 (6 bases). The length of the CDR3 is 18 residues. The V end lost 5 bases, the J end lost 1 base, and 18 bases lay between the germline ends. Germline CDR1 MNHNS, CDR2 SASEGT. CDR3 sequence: CASSPRPVRGSGANVLTF. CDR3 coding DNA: TGTGCCAGCAGTCCCCGCCCCGTTAGGGGGTCTGGGGCCAACGTCCTGACTTTC.

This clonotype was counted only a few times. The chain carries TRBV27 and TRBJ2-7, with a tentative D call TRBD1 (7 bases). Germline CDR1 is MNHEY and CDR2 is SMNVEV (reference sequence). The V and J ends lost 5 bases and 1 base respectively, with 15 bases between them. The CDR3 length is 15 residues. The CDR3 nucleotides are TGTGCCAGCAGTCAACTGACAGGGAGGTCCTACGAGCAGTACTTC. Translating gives CASSQLTGRSYEQYF.

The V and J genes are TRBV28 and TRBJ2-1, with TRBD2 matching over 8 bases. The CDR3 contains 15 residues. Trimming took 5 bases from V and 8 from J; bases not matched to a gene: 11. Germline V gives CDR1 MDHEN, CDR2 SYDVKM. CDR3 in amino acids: CASSGPGLGLYEQFF. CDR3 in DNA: TGTGCCAGCAGTGGGCCGGGACTAGGTCTCTATGAGCAGTTCTTC.

Here the CDR3 DNA reads TGTGCCAGTACTCCCCGGCTAGCGGGAGGGAATGAGCAGTTCTTC. Translating gives CASTPRLAGGNEQFF. The chain has TRBV19 and TRBJ2-1, with 12 bases fitting TRBD2. The CDR3 extends over 15 amino acids. After removal of 7 bases from V and 7 bases from J, the junction contained 8 bases not matched to a gene. From germline, CDR1 is LNHDA and CDR2 SQIVND (reference sequence).

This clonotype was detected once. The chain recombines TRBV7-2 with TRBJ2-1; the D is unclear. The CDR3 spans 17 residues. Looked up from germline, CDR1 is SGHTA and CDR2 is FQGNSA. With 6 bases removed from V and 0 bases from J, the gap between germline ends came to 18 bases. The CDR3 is CASSKPLGWSSYNEQFF. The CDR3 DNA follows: TGTGCCAGCAGTAAACCCCTCGGGTGGAGCTCCTACAATGAGCAGTTCTTC.

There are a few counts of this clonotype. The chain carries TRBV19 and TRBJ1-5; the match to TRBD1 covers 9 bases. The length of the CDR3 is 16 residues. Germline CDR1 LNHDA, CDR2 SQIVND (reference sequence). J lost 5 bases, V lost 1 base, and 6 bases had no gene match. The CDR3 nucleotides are TGTGCCAGTAGTATAGCCCCCGACAGGGGGGATCAGCCCCAGCATTTT. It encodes CASSIAPDRGDQPQHF. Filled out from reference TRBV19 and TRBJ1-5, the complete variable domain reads DGGITQSPKYLFRKEGQNVTLSCEQNLNHDAMYWYRQDPGQGLRLIYYSQIVNDFQKGDIAEGYSVSREKKESFPLTVTSAQKNPTAFYLCASSIAPDRGDQPQHFGDGTRLSIL.

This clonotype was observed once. The CDR3 sequence is CASSPHRDPSEQYF. The CDR3, as DNA: TGTGCCAGCAGCCCCCACCGGGACCCCTCAGAGCAGTACTTC. V and J are TRBV28 and TRBJ2-7, with D tentatively TRBD1 or TRBD2 (5 bases each). Germline CDR1 reads MDHEN; CDR2 reads SYDVKM. The length of the CDR3 is 14 residues. V shed 6 bases and J shed 7 bases, with 19 bases lying between them.